A single count supports the clone carrying this T cell receptor (beta chain). What it recognizes is unknown. The data were produced by immunoSEQ multiplex PCR, yet TCRdb's version contains in-frame clones alone and is incomplete. The data hold around 1 million clones, with 60% to 85% observed a single time. The junction had 5 bases not matched to a gene; V was cut back by 7 bases and J by 5 bases. The CDR3 loop spans 14 amino acids. CDR1 is MNHNY and CDR2 is SVGAGI in the germline V gene (reference sequence). The record originates from a study of shared clonotypes between healthy human individuals. Study results and limitations: Clonotype sharing among donors was expected to depend on sequencing depth.

V gene TRBV6-6 combines with J gene TRBJ2-5; 12 bases line up with TRBD1. Sequencing input: memory CD4+ T cells sorted from blood. Subset described: CD45RA-negative fraction. The sequence was collected from a man aged 18-30 years in good health. CDR3 DNA: TGTGCCAGCAAGGGGACAGGGGGCTCGGAGACCCAGTACTTC. It is translated as CASKGTGGSETQYF.